This is a list of T cell receptor beta chains from one sample in a study of metastatic and nonmetastatic thyroid tumors. TCRdb reanalyzed the PCR reads with MiXCR. The sample carries 26,000 or so clones, roughly 15% recorded once. The sample taken for sequencing was blood. These TCRs come from a male donor with papillary thyroid cancer or a benign thyroid nodule (not recorded which). Some clones in this sample may be carry-over from other donors' samples. The CDR3 runs from the conserved cysteine through the conserved F or W. The D gene is left open where the match is weak. Clone size appears in some rows only: once, few, many, or a class for an expanded clone.

clone_size	v_call	j_call	d_call	cdr3_aa	cdr3_nt
many	TRBV7-9	TRBJ2-7	-	CASSLGVSLEQYF	TGTGCCAGCAGCTTAGGGGTTAGCTTGGAGCAGTACTTC
many	TRBV9	TRBJ2-7	TRBD2	CASSPESGLAGYIEQYF	TGTGCCAGCAGTCCAGAAAGTGGACTAGCGGGATATATCGAGCAGTACTTC
large	TRBV6-1	TRBJ2-5	-	CASSGAAQETQYF	TGTGCCAGCAGTGGGGCGGCTCAAGAGACCCAGTACTTC
many	TRBV5-1	TRBJ1-1	-	CASSSRGRSDTEAFF	TGCGCCAGCAGCTCGAGGGGCCGCTCGGACACTGAAGCTTTCTTT
many	TRBV19	TRBJ2-2	-	CASCRNTGELFF	TGTGCCAGTTGCCGGAACACCGGGGAGCTGTTTTTT
many	TRBV27	TRBJ2-2	TRBD2	CASSFTAGGPGGGELFF	TGTGCCAGCAGTTTTACAGCGGGGGGCCCCGGGGGCGGGGAGCTGTTTTTT
many	TRBV5-1	TRBJ2-3	-	CASSPGDTQYF	TGCGCCAGCAGCCCCGGGGATACGCAGTATTTT
many	TRBV24-1	TRBJ2-3	TRBD2	CATSDLYPGTSGGADTQYF	TGTGCCACCAGTGATTTGTATCCCGGGACTAGCGGGGGCGCGGATACGCAGTATTTT
once	TRBV11-2	TRBJ2-1	-	CASSSQTGLPTGEQFF	TGTGCCAGCAGCTCGCAGACGGGACTGCCGACAGGTGAGCAGTTCTTC
-	TRBV30	TRBJ2-7	-	CAWIRSGWVLYEQYF	TGTGCCTGGATTAGGTCCGGCTGGGTCCTCTACGAGCAGTACTTC
-	TRBV7-2	TRBJ2-7	TRBD1	CASSSTGGREEQYF	TGTGCCAGCAGCTCAACAGGGGGTAGGGAGGAGCAGTACTTC
-	TRBV4-1	TRBJ2-7	-	CASSQEAQGLYEQYF	TGCGCCAGCAGCCAGGAAGCACAGGGATTGTACGAGCAGTACTTC
many	TRBV15	TRBJ2-4	TRBD2	CATSRDWEGIAKNIQYF	TGTGCCACCAGCAGAGATTGGGAGGGAATAGCCAAAAACATTCAGTACTTC
-	TRBV5-2	TRBJ2-1	-	CASNLAPTSRGTNEQFF	TGTGCCAGCAACTTAGCCCCAACTAGTCGGGGTACGAATGAGCAGTTCTTC
many	TRBV30	TRBJ2-3	TRBD2	CAWSVGAGERDTQYF	TGTGCCTGGAGTGTAGGAGCGGGAGAGAGAGATACGCAGTATTTT
medium-sized	TRBV24-1	TRBJ1-1	TRBD1	CATSDSQGLNTEAFF	TGTGCCACCAGTGATTCACAGGGGTTGAACACTGAAGCTTTCTTT
many	TRBV11-2	TRBJ2-5	-	CASSFDSPSWETQYF	TGTGCCAGCAGCTTTGACTCCCCTAGTTGGGAGACCCAGTACTTC
few	TRBV6-1	TRBJ1-1	TRBD1	CASRKTGGAVIEAFF	TGTGCCAGCAGGAAGACAGGGGGCGCGGTCATTGAAGCTTTCTTT
many	TRBV5-6	TRBJ2-4	-	CASSLRVFSKGNIQYF	TGTGCCAGCAGCTTGAGGGTGTTTAGTAAGGGAAACATTCAGTACTTC
many	TRBV6-2/TRBV6-3	TRBJ2-3	-	CASSLSRSSTDTQYF	TGTGCCAGCAGTCTCTCCAGATCTAGCACAGATACGCAGTATTTT
many	TRBV14	TRBJ2-1	-	CASSPSYNEQFF	TGTGCCAGCAGCCCTTCCTACAATGAGCAGTTCTTC
many	TRBV30	TRBJ2-7	TRBD1	CAWSVGTGSYEQYF	TGTGCCTGGAGTGTAGGGACAGGGTCCTACGAGCAGTACTTC
many	TRBV6-1	TRBJ1-6	-	CASSEGGGLGLHF	TGTGCCAGCAGTGAAGGGGGGGGACTGGGCCTCCACTTT
-	TRBV4-2	TRBJ2-7	-	CASSQDSYEQYF	TGTGCCAGCAGCCAAGATTCCTACGAGCAGTACTTC
many	TRBV6-1	TRBJ1-5	-	CASSEGGNQPQHF	TGTGCCAGCAGTGAAGGAGGCAATCAGCCCCAGCATTTT
medium-sized	TRBV6-5	TRBJ1-6	-	CASSYLSMGESPLHF	TGTGCCAGCAGTTACCTGTCGATGGGGGAATCACCCCTCCACTTT
-	TRBV20-1	TRBJ2-3	-	CSANDAASGGYTQYF	TGCAGTGCTAATGACGCGGCTAGTGGGGGATATACGCAGTATTTT
many	TRBV7-9	TRBJ2-2	-	CASNRGTGELFF	TGTGCCAGCAACCGTGGCACCGGGGAGCTGTTTTTT
many	TRBV5-1	TRBJ1-1	TRBD1	CASSSQPGTGGTEAFF	TGCGCCAGCAGCTCCCAGCCCGGGACAGGGGGCACTGAAGCTTTCTTT
-	TRBV11-2	TRBJ2-3	-	CASSLGFGGVGADTQYF	TGTGCCAGCAGCTTAGGTTTTGGTGGGGTTGGGGCAGATACGCAGTATTTT
-	TRBV4-1	TRBJ1-2	-	CANRQEPGTNYGYTF	TGCGCCAACAGGCAAGAACCAGGGACTAACTATGGCTACACCTTC
many	TRBV30	TRBJ1-2	-	CAGSSGFYGYTF	TGTGCCGGCTCCTCCGGATTCTATGGCTACACCTTC
many	TRBV20-1	TRBJ1-2	-	CSARGAEYRVNYGYTF	TGCAGTGCTAGAGGGGCCGAATACAGGGTGAACTATGGCTACACCTTC
-	TRBV7-2	TRBJ2-1	-	CASSLVSRGGEQFF	TGTGCCAGCAGCTTAGTTTCGCGTGGGGGTGAGCAGTTCTTC
once	TRBV5-1	TRBJ2-1	TRBD2	CASSFSPLAVEQFF	TGCGCCAGCAGCTTCTCCCCGCTAGCGGTGGAGCAGTTCTTC
many	TRBV10-1	TRBJ1-1	-	CASSVDSDTEAFF	TGCGCCAGCAGTGTGGATTCGGACACTGAAGCTTTCTTT
many	TRBV27	TRBJ2-2	-	CASSPPWFANTGELFF	TGTGCCAGCAGTCCCCCTTGGTTCGCGAACACCGGGGAGCTGTTTTTT
many	TRBV11-3	TRBJ2-1	TRBD2	CASSTSGSGIYNEQFF	TGTGCCAGCAGCACTAGCGGGAGCGGTATTTACAATGAGCAGTTCTTC
few	TRBV25-1	TRBJ1-3	-	CASSESGGPGGNTIYF	TGTGCCAGCAGTGAATCGGGGGGGCCGGGAGGAAACACCATATATTTT
many	TRBV4-2	TRBJ2-5	-	CASSQDRGPQETQYF	TGTGCCAGCAGCCAAGACCGGGGCCCCCAAGAGACCCAGTACTTC
many	TRBV19	TRBJ2-5	TRBD2	CASSTAGGETQYF	TGTGCCAGTAGTACAGCGGGAGGAGAGACCCAGTACTTC
many	TRBV20-1	TRBJ1-3	-	CSARSMAGDPSGNTIYF	TGCAGTGCTAGATCGATGGCAGGGGACCCCTCTGGAAACACCATATATTTT
few	TRBV4-1	TRBJ2-2	-	CASSQGGAYTGELFF	TGCGCCAGCAGCCAGGGGGGGGCATACACCGGGGAGCTGTTTTTT
many	TRBV10-3	TRBJ1-1	TRBD1	CAISEDRGLEAFF	TGTGCCATCAGCGAGGACAGGGGGCTTGAAGCTTTCTTT
many	TRBV9	TRBJ2-6	-	CASRIAGQTVSGANVLTF	TGTGCCAGCAGGATTGCGGGACAAACTGTCTCTGGGGCCAACGTCCTGACTTTC
many	TRBV12-3/TRBV12-4	TRBJ2-1	-	CASLDGEYSYNEQFF	TGTGCCTCCCTGGACGGGGAGTACTCCTACAATGAGCAGTTCTTC
many	TRBV12-3/TRBV12-4	TRBJ1-1	TRBD1	CASSPWTGMNTEAFF	TGTGCCAGCAGTCCCTGGACAGGGATGAACACTGAAGCTTTCTTT
few	TRBV6-2/TRBV6-3	TRBJ2-3	TRBD2	CASFPVVAGGPADTQYF	TGTGCCAGCTTTCCAGTAGTAGCGGGGGGGCCCGCAGATACGCAGTATTTT
many	TRBV20-1	TRBJ1-3	-	CSARDLYRDRGNTIYF	TGCAGTGCTAGAGACCTGTACAGGGACCGAGGAAACACCATATATTTT
many	TRBV27	TRBJ1-6	-	CASSLTFGSAPGALHF	TGTGCCAGCAGTTTAACGTTCGGGTCAGCTCCGGGAGCCCTCCACTTT
many	TRBV3-1	TRBJ2-5	-	CASSQRGGTQYF	TGTGCCAGCAGCCAACGTGGGGGGACCCAGTACTTC
many	TRBV27	TRBJ2-3	-	CASSASLGTDTQYF	TGTGCCAGCAGTGCCTCGTTAGGCACAGATACGCAGTATTTT
few	TRBV12-3/TRBV12-4	TRBJ2-7	-	CASSYCGPSYEQYF	TGTGCCAGCAGTTACTGTGGGCCCTCCTACGAGCAGTACTTC
many	TRBV2	TRBJ1-2	TRBD1	CASTRQGAGYTF	TGTGCCAGCACCAGACAGGGGGCTGGCTACACCTTC